Listed below are T cell receptor beta chains from one sample, sequenced in a study of regulatory T cells in long-lasting Graves disease. TCRdb independently ran MiXCR on the multiplex PCR reads; one entry per CDR3 protein. The sample lists about 470,000 distinct CDR3 sequences; around 20% were seen once. The sample consisted of peripheral blood mononuclear cells (PBMCs), taken when the disease was refractory, from a patient treated with antithyroid drugs. These receptors came from a female donor with Graves disease. CDR3s include the opening cysteine and the closing phenylalanine or tryptophan. Each record gives: CDR3 protein, CDR3 DNA, clone size, J gene, D gene, CDR3 length, V gene. A D gene is named only where the DNA matches it firmly. Expanded clones get a size class; other rows say once, few or many, or leave the size out.

CASSPLGQGNLGYTF | TGTGCCAGTAGTCCTCTTGGACAGGGGAATCTTGGCTACACCTTC | few | TRBJ1-2 | TRBD1 | 15 | TRBV19
CASSEVAGQYGEQYF | TGTGCCAGCAGTGAAGTGGCCGGACAGTATGGCGAGCAGTACTTC | many | TRBJ2-7 | NA | 15 | TRBV6-1
CASSLGGWGDAFF | TGTGCCAGCAGCTTAGGGGGGTGGGGGGATGCTTTCTTT | few | TRBJ1-1 | NA | 13 | TRBV7-2
CASSYRVGLQPQHF | TGTGCCAGCAGTTACAGGGTTGGACTTCAGCCCCAGCATTTT | few | TRBJ1-5 | NA | 14 | TRBV27
CAWSWGDYEQYF | TGTGCCTGGAGTTGGGGGGACTACGAGCAGTACTTC | NA | TRBJ2-7 | NA | 12 | TRBV30
CAWSLSNTGELFF | TGTGCCTGGAGCCTCTCGAACACCGGGGAGCTGTTTTTT | NA | TRBJ2-2 | NA | 13 | TRBV30
CASSPRIDRAYEQYF | TGCGCCAGCAGCCCACGAATAGACAGGGCCTACGAGCAGTACTTC | few | TRBJ2-7 | TRBD1 | 15 | TRBV4-3
CASSSTGQRYQPQHF | TGTGCCAGCAGCAGCACGGGACAGAGATATCAGCCCCAGCATTTT | many | TRBJ1-5 | TRBD1 | 15 | TRBV6-1
CASSTQDRISGANVLTF | TGTGCCAGCAGCACACAAGACAGGATCTCTGGGGCCAACGTCCTGACTTTC | few | TRBJ2-6 | NA | 17 | TRBV5-4
CASSKPDREYTGELFF | TGTGCCAGCAGTAAGCCGGACAGGGAATACACCGGGGAGCTGTTTTTT | NA | TRBJ2-2 | TRBD1 | 16 | TRBV5-8
CATLSPRQGRTYNSPLHF | TGTGCCACCCTCTCACCCCGACAGGGGAGGACCTATAATTCACCCCTCCACTTT | NA | TRBJ1-6 | TRBD1 | 18 | TRBV6-4
CSARGGSGRVGYEQYF | TGCAGTGCGAGAGGGGGTAGCGGGAGGGTCGGGTACGAGCAGTACTTC | few | TRBJ2-7 | TRBD2 | 16 | TRBV20-1
CASSQRVLTGWNTEAFF | TGCGCCAGCAGCCAACGGGTATTGACAGGGTGGAACACTGAAGCTTTCTTT | NA | TRBJ1-1 | TRBD1 | 17 | TRBV4-3
CASSPELAELFF | TGTGCCAGCAGCCCAGAGCTTGCGGAACTGTTTTTT | NA | TRBJ1-4 | NA | 12 | TRBV7-9
CATSPFRGTEAFF | TGTGCCACCAGCCCCTTTCGAGGCACTGAAGCTTTCTTT | NA | TRBJ1-1 | NA | 13 | TRBV15
CASSSVRQGAGSTEAFF | TGTGCCAGCAGTTCTGTCCGACAGGGGGCTGGGAGTACTGAAGCTTTCTTT | many | TRBJ1-1 | TRBD1 | 17 | TRBV6-5
CASRFTSGHEQYF | TGTGCCAGCAGATTTACTAGCGGTCACGAGCAGTACTTC | many | TRBJ2-7 | TRBD2 | 13 | TRBV6-1
CASSLGRQGANPLEQYF | TGTGCCAGCAGCTTAGGTCGACAGGGGGCGAATCCTCTCGAGCAGTACTTC | few | TRBJ2-7 | TRBD1 | 17 | TRBV7-9
CSATSGTSGRAFSDEQYF | TGCAGTGCTACTTCCGGGACTAGCGGGAGGGCCTTCTCTGACGAGCAGTACTTC | NA | TRBJ2-7 | TRBD2 | 18 | TRBV20-1
CASSYASGHQPDYEQYF | TGTGCCAGCAGTTACGCCTCGGGACACCAACCGGACTACGAGCAGTACTTC | NA | TRBJ2-7 | NA | 17 | TRBV27
CASSQEPGPYEQYF | TGTGCCAGCAGCCAAGAGCCAGGGCCTTACGAGCAGTACTTC | few | TRBJ2-7 | NA | 14 | TRBV3-1
CAISLGGRDGYTF | TGTGCCATCAGTTTGGGAGGAAGGGATGGCTACACCTTC | many | TRBJ1-2 | NA | 13 | TRBV10-3
CASSDSRTAKNIQYF | TGTGCCAGCAGTGACTCCAGGACAGCCAAAAACATTCAGTACTTC | NA | TRBJ2-4 | NA | 15 | TRBV6-1
CSVALAGPYEQYF | TGCAGCGTTGCTCTAGCGGGGCCCTACGAGCAGTACTTC | NA | TRBJ2-7 | TRBD2 | 13 | TRBV29-1
CASSYIGGGETQYF | TGTGCCAGCAGTTACATAGGGGGTGGGGAGACCCAGTACTTC | NA | TRBJ2-5 | NA | 14 | TRBV7-2
CASSQELGVTEAFF | TGCGCCAGCAGCCAAGAATTAGGGGTCACTGAAGCTTTCTTT | NA | TRBJ1-1 | NA | 14 | TRBV4-3
CASSAAGANTGELFF | TGCGCCAGCAGCGCAGCGGGAGCGAACACCGGGGAGCTGTTTTTT | many | TRBJ2-2 | TRBD2 | 15 | TRBV5-1